One T cell receptor (beta chain) is described in this entry. The record originates from a study of T cells after yellow fever vaccination. As TCR cDNA was made by 5'RACE template switching, a universal primer site and UMIs were added. MiXCR was run by TCRdb on the 5' RACE reads, yielding one entry per CDR3 protein. The data hold some 500,000 distinct CDR3 sequences, with less than 15% observed a single time. CDR1 is SGHDN, CDR2 FVKESK, per germline. This CDR3 has 13 residues. V gave up 0 bases and J gave up 5 bases, with 8 bases separating them. The chain has TRBV14 and TRBJ2-7; TRBD2 is a possible D gene (6 bases). The sequence was obtained from a man aged 30 to 45 who received the YFV17D yellow fever vaccine. This specimen consisted of PBMCs, obtained on the day of the yellow fever booster vaccination. For the CDR3, the DNA is TGTGCCAGCAGCCAAGACCCGGGGGACGAGCAGTACTTC. Encoded protein: CASSQDPGDEQYF.